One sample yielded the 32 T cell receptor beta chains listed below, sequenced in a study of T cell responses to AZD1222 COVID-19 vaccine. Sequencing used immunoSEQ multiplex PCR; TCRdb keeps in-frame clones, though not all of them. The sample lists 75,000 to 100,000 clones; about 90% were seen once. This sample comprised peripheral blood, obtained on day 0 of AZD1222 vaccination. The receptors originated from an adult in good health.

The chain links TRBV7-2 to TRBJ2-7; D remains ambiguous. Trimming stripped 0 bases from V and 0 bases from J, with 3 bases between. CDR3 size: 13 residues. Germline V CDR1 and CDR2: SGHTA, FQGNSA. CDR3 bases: TGTGCCAGCAGCTTAGCGTTCTCCTACGAGCAGTACTTC. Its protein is CASSLAFSYEQYF.

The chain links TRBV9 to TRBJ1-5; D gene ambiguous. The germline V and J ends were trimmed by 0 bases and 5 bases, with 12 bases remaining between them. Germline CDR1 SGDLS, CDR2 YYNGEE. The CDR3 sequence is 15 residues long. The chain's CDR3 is CASSVASGSDQPQHF. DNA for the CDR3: TGTGCCAGCAGCGTAGCTTCCGGGTCGGATCAGCCCCAGCATTTT.

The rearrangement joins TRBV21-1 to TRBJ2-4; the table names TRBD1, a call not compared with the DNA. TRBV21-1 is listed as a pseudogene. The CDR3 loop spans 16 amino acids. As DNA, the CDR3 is TGTGCCAGCACCATACAGGGATCCCTAGCCAAAAACATTCAGTACTTC. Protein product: CASTIQGSLAKNIQYF.

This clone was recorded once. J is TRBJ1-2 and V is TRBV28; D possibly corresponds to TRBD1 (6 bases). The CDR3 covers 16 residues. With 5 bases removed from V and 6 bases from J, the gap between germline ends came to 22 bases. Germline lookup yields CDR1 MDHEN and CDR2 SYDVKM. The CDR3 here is CASSPLGGGETHGYTF. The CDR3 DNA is TGTGCCAGCAGTCCCCTGGGCGGGGGCGAAACCCATGGCTACACCTTC.

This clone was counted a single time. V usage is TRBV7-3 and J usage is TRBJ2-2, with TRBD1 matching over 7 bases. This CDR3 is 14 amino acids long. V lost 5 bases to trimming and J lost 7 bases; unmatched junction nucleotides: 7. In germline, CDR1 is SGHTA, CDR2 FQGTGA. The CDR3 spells CASSVTGAGGELFF. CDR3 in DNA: TGTGCCAGCAGCGTCACAGGGGCGGGCGGGGAGCTGTTTTTT.

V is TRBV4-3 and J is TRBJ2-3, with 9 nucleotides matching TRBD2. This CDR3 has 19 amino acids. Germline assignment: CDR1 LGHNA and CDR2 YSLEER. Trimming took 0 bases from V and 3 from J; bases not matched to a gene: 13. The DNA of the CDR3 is TGCGCCAGCAGCCAAGACGGGCACTGGCGGGAGGGCCTGACAGATACGCAGTATTTT. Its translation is CASSQDGHWREGLTDTQYF.

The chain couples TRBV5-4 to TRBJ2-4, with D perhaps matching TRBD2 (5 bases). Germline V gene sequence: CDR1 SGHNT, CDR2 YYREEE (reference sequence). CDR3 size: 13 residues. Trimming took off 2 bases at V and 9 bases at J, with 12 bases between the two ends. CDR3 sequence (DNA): TGTGCCAGCAGCTTAGACGGGGTGGGCATTCAGTACTTC. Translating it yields CASSLDGVGIQYF. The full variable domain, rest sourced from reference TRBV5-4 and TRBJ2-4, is ETGVTQSPTHLIKTRGQQVTLRCSSQSGHNTVSWYQQALGQGPQFIFQYYREEENGRGNFPPRFSGLQFPNYSSELNVNALELDDSALYLCASSLDGVGIQYFGAGTRLSVL.

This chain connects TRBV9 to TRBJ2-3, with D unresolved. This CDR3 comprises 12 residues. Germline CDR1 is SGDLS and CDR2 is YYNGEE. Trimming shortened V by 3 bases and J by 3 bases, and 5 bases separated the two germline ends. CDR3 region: CASSAETDTQYF. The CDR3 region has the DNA TGTGCCAGCAGCGCTGAAACAGATACGCAGTATTTT. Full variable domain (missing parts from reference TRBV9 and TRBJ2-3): DSGVTQTPKHLITATGQRVTLRCSPRSGDLSVYWYQQSLDQGLQFLIQYYNGEERAKGNILERFSAQQFPDLHSELNLSSLELGDSALYFCASSAETDTQYFGPGTRLTVL.

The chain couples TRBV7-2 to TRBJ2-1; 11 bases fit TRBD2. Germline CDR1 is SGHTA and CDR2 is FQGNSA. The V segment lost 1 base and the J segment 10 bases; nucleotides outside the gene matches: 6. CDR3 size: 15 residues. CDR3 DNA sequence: TGTGCCAGCAGCTTAGTAACTAGCGGGAGTAAGGAGCAGTTCTTC. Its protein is CASSLVTSGSKEQFF.

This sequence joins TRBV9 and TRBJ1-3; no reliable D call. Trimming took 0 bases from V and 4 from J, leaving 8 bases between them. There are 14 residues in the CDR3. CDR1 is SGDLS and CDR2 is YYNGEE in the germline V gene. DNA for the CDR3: TGTGCCAGCAGCGTAGCGGCCCAGGGAAACACCATATATTTT. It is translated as CASSVAAQGNTIYF.

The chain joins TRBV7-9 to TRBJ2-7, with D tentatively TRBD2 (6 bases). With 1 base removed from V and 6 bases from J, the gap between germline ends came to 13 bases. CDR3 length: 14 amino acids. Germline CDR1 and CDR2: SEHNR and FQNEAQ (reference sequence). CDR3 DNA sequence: TGTGCCAGCAGCTTAGGGTATCCCGGGGGCGAGCAGTACTTC. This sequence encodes CASSLGYPGGEQYF.

For the CDR3, the DNA is TGTGCCAGCAGCGTAGAAGGGGGCCCTCCTTACGAGCAGTACTTC. This sequence encodes CASSVEGGPPYEQYF. This chain joins TRBV9 and TRBJ2-7; TRBD1 matches 7 bases. The CDR3 sequence is 15 residues long. Germline lookup yields CDR1 SGDLS and CDR2 YYNGEE. J gave up 4 bases and V 0 bases, and 7 bases lay outside the gene matches.

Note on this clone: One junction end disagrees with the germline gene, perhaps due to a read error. The CDR3 DNA follows: TGTGCCAGTAGTATCCCCGGACTAGCGGGATCCTCCGAGCAGTACTTC. It codes for CASSIPGLAGSSEQYF. This rearrangement joins TRBV19 to TRBJ2-7, with 12 bases identical to TRBD2. Germline lookup yields CDR1 LNHDA and CDR2 SQIVND (reference sequence). CDR3 length: 16 amino acids.

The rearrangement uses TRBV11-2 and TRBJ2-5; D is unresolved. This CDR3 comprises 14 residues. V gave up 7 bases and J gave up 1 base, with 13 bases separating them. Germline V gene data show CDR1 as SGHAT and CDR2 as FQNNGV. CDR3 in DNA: TGTGCCAGCACCCTTACTGGTACCCAAGAGACCCAGTACTTC. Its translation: CASTLTGTQETQYF.

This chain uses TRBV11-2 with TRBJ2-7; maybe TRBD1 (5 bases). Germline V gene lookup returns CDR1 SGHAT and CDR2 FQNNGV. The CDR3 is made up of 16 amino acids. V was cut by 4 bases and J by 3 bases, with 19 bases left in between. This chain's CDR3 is CASSSLQGRRFYEQYF. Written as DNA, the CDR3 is TGTGCCAGCAGCTCCCTTCAGGGTAGAAGATTCTACGAGCAGTACTTC.

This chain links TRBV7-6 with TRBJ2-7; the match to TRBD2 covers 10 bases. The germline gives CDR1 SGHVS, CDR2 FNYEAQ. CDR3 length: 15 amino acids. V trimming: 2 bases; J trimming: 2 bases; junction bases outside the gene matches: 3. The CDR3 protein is CASSLRTSGPYEQYF. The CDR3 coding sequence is TGTGCCAGCAGCTTACGGACTAGCGGCCCCTACGAGCAGTACTTC.

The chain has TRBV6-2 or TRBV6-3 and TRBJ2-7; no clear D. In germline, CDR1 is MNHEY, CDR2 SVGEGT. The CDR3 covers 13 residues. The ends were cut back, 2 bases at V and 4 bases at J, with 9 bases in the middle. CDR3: CASSYESRYEQYF. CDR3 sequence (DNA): TGTGCCAGCAGTTACGAGTCCCGTTACGAGCAGTACTTC.

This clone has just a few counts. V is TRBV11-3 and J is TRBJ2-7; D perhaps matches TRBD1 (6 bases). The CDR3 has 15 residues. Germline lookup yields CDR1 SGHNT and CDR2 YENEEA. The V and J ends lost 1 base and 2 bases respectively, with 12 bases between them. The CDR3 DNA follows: TGTGCCAGCAGCTTAGCATCAGGGGTCCCCTACGAGCAGTACTTC. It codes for CASSLASGVPYEQYF.

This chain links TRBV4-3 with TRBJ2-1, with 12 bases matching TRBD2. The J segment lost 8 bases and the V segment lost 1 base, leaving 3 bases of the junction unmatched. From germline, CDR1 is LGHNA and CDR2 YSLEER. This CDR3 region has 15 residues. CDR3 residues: CASSQGLAGGHEQFF. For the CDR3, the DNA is TGCGCCAGCAGCCAAGGGCTAGCGGGAGGGCATGAGCAGTTCTTC.

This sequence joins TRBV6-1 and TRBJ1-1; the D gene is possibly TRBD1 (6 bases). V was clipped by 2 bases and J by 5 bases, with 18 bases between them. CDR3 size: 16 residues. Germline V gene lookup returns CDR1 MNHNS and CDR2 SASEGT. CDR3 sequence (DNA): TGTGCCAGCAGTGAATCAGCCCCGACAGGAGTTACTGAAGCTTTCTTT. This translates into CASSESAPTGVTEAFF.

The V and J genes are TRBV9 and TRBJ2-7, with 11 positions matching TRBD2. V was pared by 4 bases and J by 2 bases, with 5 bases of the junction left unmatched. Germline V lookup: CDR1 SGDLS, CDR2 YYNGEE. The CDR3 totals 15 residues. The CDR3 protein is CASSRGTSGTYEQYF. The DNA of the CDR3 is TGTGCCAGCAGCCGAGGGACTAGCGGTACCTACGAGCAGTACTTC.

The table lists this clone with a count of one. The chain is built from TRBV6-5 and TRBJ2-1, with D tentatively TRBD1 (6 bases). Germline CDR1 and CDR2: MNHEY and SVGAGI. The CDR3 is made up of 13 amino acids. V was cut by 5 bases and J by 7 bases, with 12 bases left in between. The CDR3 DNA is TGTGCCAGCAGTAACGAGGGGGTAAATGAGCAGTTCTTC. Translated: CASSNEGVNEQFF.

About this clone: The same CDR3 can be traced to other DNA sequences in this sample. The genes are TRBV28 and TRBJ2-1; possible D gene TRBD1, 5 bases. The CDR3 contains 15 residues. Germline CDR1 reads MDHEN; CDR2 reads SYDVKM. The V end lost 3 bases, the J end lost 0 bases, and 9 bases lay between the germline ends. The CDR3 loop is CASSFRQSSYNEQFF. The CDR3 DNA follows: TGTGCCAGCAGTTTCAGACAGAGCTCCTACAATGAGCAGTTCTTC.

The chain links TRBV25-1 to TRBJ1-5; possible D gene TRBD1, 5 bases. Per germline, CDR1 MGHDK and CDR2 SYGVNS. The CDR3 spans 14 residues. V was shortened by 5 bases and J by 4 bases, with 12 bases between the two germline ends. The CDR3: CASSQSGTNQPQHF. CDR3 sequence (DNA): TGTGCCAGCAGTCAGTCTGGGACGAATCAGCCCCAGCATTTT. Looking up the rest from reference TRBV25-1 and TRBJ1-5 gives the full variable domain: EADIYQTPRYLVIGTGKKITLECSQTMGHDKMYWYQQDPGMELHLIHYSYGVNSTEKGDLSSESTVSRIRTEHFPLTLESARPSHTSQYLCASSQSGTNQPQHFGDGTRLSIL.

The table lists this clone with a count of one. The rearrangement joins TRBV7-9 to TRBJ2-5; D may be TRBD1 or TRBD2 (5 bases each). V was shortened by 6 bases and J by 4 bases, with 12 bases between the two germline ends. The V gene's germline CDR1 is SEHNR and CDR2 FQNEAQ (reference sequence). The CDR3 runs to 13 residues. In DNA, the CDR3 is TGTGCCAGCAGGCCCTGGGGGACAGAGACCCAGTACTTC. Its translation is CASRPWGTETQYF.

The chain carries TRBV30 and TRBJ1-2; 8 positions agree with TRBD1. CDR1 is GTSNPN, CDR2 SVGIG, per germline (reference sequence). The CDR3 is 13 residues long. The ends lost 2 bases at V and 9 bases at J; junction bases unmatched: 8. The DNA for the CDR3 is TGTGCCTGGAGTACCCGGACAGGGCAAAGCTACACCTTC. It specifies CAWSTRTGQSYTF.

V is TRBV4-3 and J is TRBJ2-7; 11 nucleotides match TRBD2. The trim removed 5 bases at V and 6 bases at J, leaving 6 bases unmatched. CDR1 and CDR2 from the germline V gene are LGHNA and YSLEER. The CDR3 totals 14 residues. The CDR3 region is CASSTLAGAGEQYF. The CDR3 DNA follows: TGCGCCAGCAGCACACTAGCGGGAGCGGGCGAGCAGTACTTC.

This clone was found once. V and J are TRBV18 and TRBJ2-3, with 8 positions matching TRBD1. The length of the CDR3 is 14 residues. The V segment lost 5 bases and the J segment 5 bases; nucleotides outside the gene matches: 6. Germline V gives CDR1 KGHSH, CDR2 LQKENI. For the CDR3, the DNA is TGTGCCAGCTCAGCGACAGGGGCCCAAGATACGCAGTATTTT. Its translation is CASSATGAQDTQYF.

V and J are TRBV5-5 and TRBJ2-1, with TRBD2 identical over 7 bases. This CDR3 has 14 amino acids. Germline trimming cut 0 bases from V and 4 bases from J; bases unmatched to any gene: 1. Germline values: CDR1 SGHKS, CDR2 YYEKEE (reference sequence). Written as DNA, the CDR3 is TGTGCCAGCAGCTTGGGGCGGGAGTACAATGAGCAGTTCTTC. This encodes CASSLGREYNEQFF.

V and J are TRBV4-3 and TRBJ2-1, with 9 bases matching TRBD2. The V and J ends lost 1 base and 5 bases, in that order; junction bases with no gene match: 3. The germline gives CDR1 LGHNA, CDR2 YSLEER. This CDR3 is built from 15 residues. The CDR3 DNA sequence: TGCGCCAGCAGCCAAGGGACTAGCGTAGACAATGAGCAGTTCTTC. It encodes CASSQGTSVDNEQFF.

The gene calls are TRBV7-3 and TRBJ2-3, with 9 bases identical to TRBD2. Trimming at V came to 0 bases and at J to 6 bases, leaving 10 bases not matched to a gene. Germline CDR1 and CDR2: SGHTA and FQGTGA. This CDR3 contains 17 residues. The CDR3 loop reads CASSLTPHILAGDTQYF. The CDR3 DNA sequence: TGTGCCAGCAGCTTAACCCCACACATACTAGCGGGCGATACGCAGTATTTT.

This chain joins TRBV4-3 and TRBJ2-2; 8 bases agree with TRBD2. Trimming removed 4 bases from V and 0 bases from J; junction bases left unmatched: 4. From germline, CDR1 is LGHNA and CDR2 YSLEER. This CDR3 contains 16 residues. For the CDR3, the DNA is TGCGCCAGCAGCCGAACTAGCGGAACGAACACCGGGGAGCTGTTTTTT. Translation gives CASSRTSGTNTGELFF.